The TCR beta chain described here comes from a study of shared clonotypes between healthy human individuals. For the study at large: The plates for each donor numbered three CD4 naive, three CD4 memory, two CD8 naive and one CD8 memory. Overall study results and limits: Clonotype sharing among donors, it was expected, would be affected by sequencing depth. Only blood was sampled; tissue repertoires likely differ.

Turning to this clone: Antigen unknown.

CDR1 and CDR2 (germline): MNHEY, SMNVEV (reference sequence). V was trimmed by 0 bases and J by 6 bases, leaving 6 bases between them. The CDR3 has 13 amino acids. In the naive CD8 group, cells lacked CD45RO and were positively selected for CCR7, so terminally differentiated effector memory CD45RA+ cells were left out. Sequencing used immunoSEQ multiplex PCR; TCRdb keeps in-frame clones, though not all of them. The sample carries approximately 2,200,000 clones, approximately 94% recorded once. Sequenced input: naive CD8+ T cells from PBMCs. This chain connects TRBV27 to TRBJ2-4; D gene uncertain. This receptor was taken from a young man in good health. Some clones in this sample may be carry-over from other donors' samples. The CDR3 bases are TGTGCCAGCAGTTTATCGAAAAGAAACATTCAGTACTTC. Translating it yields CASSLSKRNIQYF.